What follows are 18 T cell receptor beta chains derived from one specimen sequenced in a study of cytomegalovirus exposure and HLA in healthy donors (dated by TCRdb to about 2017). Libraries were prepared through the immunoSEQ multiplex PCR assay. For the multiplex PCR, a mixture combining 60 forward primers for TCR Vbeta segments and 13 reverse primers for TCR Jbeta segments was used. TCRdb's version of the immuneACCESS table is confined to in-frame rearrangements and falls short of the full clone set. An unresolved V gene accounts for under half of the shortfall where checked; the remainder is of unknown origin. The sample table shows roughly 250,000 clones, and about four fifths are seen once. About 0.28% of the sample is in the top ten clones. Sample: PBMCs. Receptors were obtained from a girl aged 2-10 years in good health and CMV-seronegative.

This clone was seen a few times. The chain combines TRBV18 with TRBJ1-5, with D unresolved. Per germline, CDR1 KGHSH and CDR2 LQKENI. This CDR3 has 15 residues. V lost 0 bases to trimming and J lost 1 base, with 7 bases between them. In DNA form, the CDR3 reads TGTGCCAGCTCACCACCTTTACAGAGCAATCAGCCCCAGCATTTT. Residues: CASSPPLQSNQPQHF.

This sequence joins TRBV5-4 and TRBJ2-3; possibly TRBD2 for D (5 bases). The CDR3 loop spans 15 amino acids. V was trimmed by 1 base and J by 3 bases, leaving 12 bases between them. The V gene's germline CDR1 is SGHNT and CDR2 YYREEE (reference sequence). This CDR3 is CASSLRLAFTDTQYF. CDR3 DNA sequence: TGTGCCAGCAGCTTGAGGCTAGCTTTTACAGATACGCAGTATTTT. Looking up the rest from reference TRBV5-4 and TRBJ2-3 gives the full variable domain: ETGVTQSPTHLIKTRGQQVTLRCSSQSGHNTVSWYQQALGQGPQFIFQYYREEENGRGNFPPRFSGLQFPNYSSELNVNALELDDSALYLCASSLRLAFTDTQYFGPGTRLTVL.

This clone appeared a single time. V usage is TRBV4-2 and J usage is TRBJ2-1; D may be TRBD2 (6 bases). V lost 1 base to trimming and J lost 8 bases, with 12 bases between them. The CDR3 is made up of 14 amino acids. Germline lookup yields CDR1 LGHNA and CDR2 YNFKEQ. The CDR3 sequence: CASSQAGGADEQFF. Here the CDR3 DNA reads TGTGCCAGCAGCCAAGCCGGAGGGGCTGATGAGCAGTTCTTC.

This chain uses TRBV10-1 with TRBJ2-5, with TRBD2 matching over 13 bases. CDR1 and CDR2 from the germline V gene are WNHNN and SYGVQD (reference sequence). The CDR3 is 17 residues long. V shed 2 bases and J 5 bases; nucleotides not matched to a gene: 8. The CDR3 bases are TGCGCCAGCAGTGAGGGACTAGCGGGAGAGTTAGCGGAGACCCAGTACTTC. Amino acids: CASSEGLAGELAETQYF.

The chain joins TRBV6-5 to TRBJ1-2; D gene uncertain. Trimming removed 0 bases from V and 3 bases from J, with 11 bases in between. CDR1 is MNHEY and CDR2 is SVGAGI in the germline V gene. The CDR3 has 15 residues. CDR3 sequence: CASSYSFSRDYGYTF. The CDR3 DNA is TGTGCCAGCAGTTACTCTTTTTCACGGGACTATGGCTACACCTTC.

V is TRBV14 and J is TRBJ1-1; 10 bases match TRBD1. V lost 5 bases to trimming and J lost 7 bases; unmatched junction nucleotides: 4. Germline loops: CDR1 SGHDN, CDR2 FVKESK. The CDR3 length is 13 residues. CDR3 sequence reads: CASSRQGAIEAFF. CDR3 in DNA: TGTGCCAGCAGCAGACAGGGGGCCATTGAAGCTTTCTTT. Full variable domain (missing parts from reference TRBV14 and TRBJ1-1): EAGVTQFPSHSVIEKGQTVTLRCDPISGHDNLYWYRRVMGKEIKFLLHFVKESKQDESGMPNNRFLAERTGGTYSTLKVQPAELEDSGVYFCASSRQGAIEAFFGQGTRLTVV.

This chain connects TRBV4-1 to TRBJ1-4; possibly TRBD1 for D (5 bases). Germline CDR1 MGHRA, CDR2 YSYEKL. The CDR3 totals 14 residues. Trimming took off 0 bases at V and 8 bases at J, with 10 bases between the two ends. The CDR3 loop reads CASSQDWGVEKLFF. The CDR3 bases are TGCGCCAGCAGCCAAGATTGGGGGGTAGAAAAACTGTTTTTT.

This chain uses TRBV4-1 with TRBJ2-2, with 7 bases aligning to TRBD2. V lost 3 bases and J lost 7; bases outside the gene matches: 5. Germline V CDR1 and CDR2: MGHRA, YSYEKL. This CDR3 spans 14 amino acids. CDR3 loop: CASSHPPGGGELFF. DNA for the CDR3: TGCGCCAGCAGCCATCCCCCGGGGGGCGGGGAGCTGTTTTTT.

The J gene is TRBJ2-7, the V gene TRBV5-6; no firm D call. There are 16 residues in the CDR3. V was clipped by 4 bases and J by 2 bases, with 19 bases between them. Germline CDR1 SGHDT, CDR2 YYEEEE. CDR3 nucleotides: TGTGCCAGCAGCACCGTCCATCGGGTTAGCCCCTACGAGCAGTACTTC. Encoded protein: CASSTVHRVSPYEQYF.

This clone has only a few counts. The chain carries TRBV19 and TRBJ1-1; possibly TRBD1 for D (6 bases). The germline V gene encodes CDR1 LNHDA and CDR2 SQIVND (reference sequence). This CDR3 is built from 16 residues. V was pared by 3 bases and J by 5 bases, with 19 bases between. The CDR3, as DNA: TGTGCCAGTAGTATTAGGGGGGGCTCTTCGCGGACTGAAGCTTTCTTT. It yields the protein CASSIRGGSSRTEAFF.

The V call is TRBV11-2, the J call TRBJ2-7; D remains unclear. The CDR3 loop spans 17 amino acids. CDR1 is SGHAT, CDR2 FQNNGV, per germline. Trimming left V 1 base short and J 3 bases short, with 19 bases between. As DNA, the CDR3 is TGTGCCAGCAGCTTAGCATTGTCCGCCGCCAGGAACTACGAGCAGTACTTC. The encoded protein is CASSLALSAARNYEQYF.

The chain employs TRBV10-3 and TRBJ2-6; TRBD1 matches at 7 bases. The V gene end was trimmed by 10 bases and the J gene end by 2 bases; junction bases not matched to a gene: 2. The CDR3 length is 13 residues. Germline loops: CDR1 ENHRY, CDR2 SYGVKD. DNA for the CDR3: TGTGCCAGTCAGGGGGCTGGGGCCAACGTCCTGACTTTC. It codes for CASQGAGANVLTF.

This clone was seen a handful of times. The chain links TRBV27 to TRBJ2-2; 13 nucleotides line up with TRBD2. The CDR3 is made up of 16 amino acids. Germline lookup yields CDR1 MNHEY and CDR2 SMNVEV (reference sequence). The J segment lost 6 bases and the V segment lost 0 bases, leaving 1 base of the junction unmatched. For the CDR3, the DNA is TGTGCCAGCAGTTTATCACTAGCGGGAGGGCCCGGGGAGCTGTTTTTT. This codes for CASSLSLAGGPGELFF.

This clone came up a few times. V and J are TRBV19 and TRBJ1-5, with D perhaps TRBD1 (5 bases). CDR1 is LNHDA and CDR2 is SQIVND in the germline V gene (reference sequence). The CDR3 runs to 12 residues. V was pared by 7 bases and J by 12 bases, with 16 bases between. CDR3 region: CASKAGNRIQHF. As DNA, the CDR3 is TGTGCCAGTAAGGCAGGGAATCGAATCCAGCATTTT.

V usage is TRBV19 and J usage is TRBJ1-1; no firm D call. CDR1 and CDR2 from the germline V gene are LNHDA and SQIVND (reference sequence). The CDR3 extends over 14 amino acids. The V end lost 10 bases, the J end lost 4 bases, and 19 bases lay between the germline ends. CDR3 nucleotides: TGTGCCACCCTCCCTCCGGGGAGGGCCACTGAAGCTTTCTTT. Amino acids: CATLPPGRATEAFF.

In DNA form, the CDR3 reads TGTGCCAGCAGCGTAGGAGAGGGGGCGCGAGGTCAGCCCCAGCATTTT. Translating it yields CASSVGEGARGQPQHF. The rearrangement links TRBV9 to TRBJ1-5; 7 nucleotides agree with TRBD1. V lost 0 bases to trimming and J lost 6 bases; unmatched junction nucleotides: 9. CDR1 is SGDLS, CDR2 YYNGEE, per germline. The CDR3 has 16 amino acids.

As regards this clone: Other DNA sequences in the same sample also yield this CDR3. The gene calls are TRBV6-4 and TRBJ1-3, with 9 bases fitting TRBD1. The germline CDR1 and CDR2 sequences are MRHNA and SNTAGT. V lost 8 bases to trimming and J lost 7 bases; unmatched junction nucleotides: 6. The CDR3 contains 13 residues. The CDR3 region is CASGDRVGNTIYF. In DNA, the CDR3 is TGTGCCAGCGGGGACAGGGTTGGGAACACCATATATTTT.

The genes are TRBV27 and TRBJ1-1; tentative D call: TRBD1 (5 bases). V was trimmed by 6 bases and J by 10 bases, leaving 18 bases between them. The CDR3 is made up of 13 amino acids. CDR1 and CDR2 from the germline V gene are MNHEY and SMNVEV (reference sequence). This CDR3 reads CASSTLQGRRAFF. For the CDR3, the DNA is TGTGCCAGCAGCACTCTCCAGGGCAGGCGAGCTTTCTTT.